The 25 T cell receptor beta chains presented below share a single source sample, sequenced in a study of CD8+CD57+ T cells in acquired aplastic anemia listed by TCRdb under 2018. Instrument on record: Illumina HiSeq 2000. Genomic DNA was used as template for profiling of TCR beta VDJ combinations and CDR3 sequences. TCRdb reanalyzed the raw reads on its own, using fastp at Q25 for trimming and MiXCR for clone calling, and kept in-frame beta chains. Entries that share a CDR3 protein sequence are merged under the most common genes and DNA. The sample data list about 120,000 distinct CDR3 sequences, and over 55% of these were observed just once. In total, the top ten clones hold roughly 30% of the sample. Patients chosen for sequencing had shown expansion of CD8+CD57+ cells by flow cytometry. Sequences were obtained from sorted CD4+, CD8+, or CD8+CD57+ T cells (not recorded which) from PBMCs. Receptor source: a human donor with aplastic anemia.

This clonotype was seen many times. The chain joins TRBV6-4 to TRBJ2-3, with 11 bases matching TRBD2. V shed 0 bases and J 5 bases; nucleotides not matched to a gene: 4. CDR1 and CDR2 from the germline V gene are MRHNA and SNTAGT. CDR3 length: 16 amino acids. This CDR3 is CASSDSSGGAEDTQYF. In nucleotides, the CDR3 is TGTGCCAGCAGTGACTCTAGCGGGGGGGCCGAAGATACGCAGTATTTT.

This chain connects TRBV4-1 to TRBJ2-5; tentative D call: TRBD1 (6 bases). CDR3 length: 14 residues. The V end lost 0 bases, the J end lost 7 bases, and 12 bases lay between the germline ends. Germline V gene data show CDR1 as MGHRA and CDR2 as YSYEKL. Written as DNA, the CDR3 is TGCGCCAGCAGCCAAGATTGGGGGCGCGGGACCCAGTACTTC. It yields the protein CASSQDWGRGTQYF.

In nucleotides, the CDR3 is TGCGCCAGCAGCTTGATGGCGGGGGGACTGGGGAGTAGTTCACGGCATTTT. Translation: CASSLMAGGLGSSSRHF. V and J are TRBV5-1 and TRBJ1-5, with D tentatively TRBD1 (5 bases). The CDR3 has 17 residues. The germline CDR1 and CDR2 sequences are SGHRS and YFSETQ. The germline V and J ends were trimmed by 1 base and 15 bases, with 29 bases remaining between them.

The chain couples TRBV7-9 to TRBJ2-1; D ambiguous. V was clipped by 5 bases and J by 9 bases, with 11 bases between them. The CDR3 covers 12 residues. Germline V gene lookup returns CDR1 SEHNR and CDR2 FQNEAQ (reference sequence). CDR3 protein: CASSPIGSEQFF. For the CDR3, the DNA is TGTGCCAGCAGCCCGATCGGCAGTGAGCAGTTCTTC.

V is TRBV20-1 and J is TRBJ1-6; D unresolved. Trimming stripped 4 bases from V and 13 bases from J, with 11 bases between. The germline V gene has CDR1 DFQATT and CDR2 SNEGSKA (reference sequence). The length of the CDR3 is 11 residues. The CDR3, as DNA: TGCAGTGCTACCCCCCGCGGGCCCCTCCACTTT. Protein sequence: CSATPRGPLHF.

The J gene is TRBJ2-1, the V gene TRBV12-3 or TRBV12-4, with D tentatively TRBD1 (6 bases). The germline V and J ends were trimmed by 7 bases and 5 bases, with 18 bases remaining between them. The length of the CDR3 is 15 residues. The CDR3 here is CASTPQGFRHNEQFF. The CDR3 DNA sequence: TGTGCCAGCACCCCTCAGGGGTTTCGCCACAATGAGCAGTTCTTC.

The chain couples TRBV5-1 to TRBJ2-3, with D unresolved. The CDR3 extends over 15 amino acids. Trimming removed 0 bases at V and 1 base at J, with 9 bases between. Germline CDR1 SGHRS, CDR2 YFSETQ. The DNA of the CDR3 is TGCGCCAGCAGCTTGGGGCAAGAAGGCACAGATACGCAGTATTTT. Translated: CASSLGQEGTDTQYF.

In its sample, this clonotype was seen many times. The J gene is TRBJ2-1, the V gene TRBV12-3 or TRBV12-4; D gene uncertain. Trimming cost V 3 bases and J 9 bases, with 9 bases left between them. CDR3 length: 12 amino acids. The CDR3 loop reads CASSFAVPEQFF. The CDR3 nucleotides read TGTGCCAGCAGTTTCGCGGTCCCTGAGCAGTTCTTC.

This chain links TRBV29-1 with TRBJ1-2, with D perhaps TRBD1 (5 bases). The germline V gene has CDR1 SQVTM and CDR2 ANQGSEA. The CDR3 spans 12 residues. V was cut by 3 bases and J by 7 bases, with 12 bases left in between. In DNA form, the CDR3 reads TGCAGCGTTGATAGGGGAAGGGGTGGCTACACCTTC. Amino acid sequence: CSVDRGRGGYTF.

This clonotype was picked up a small number of times. The chain uses TRBV25-1 and TRBJ1-1, with D unclear. The CDR3 extends over 15 amino acids. The germline V gene has CDR1 MGHDK and CDR2 SYGVNS. Trimming stripped 8 bases from V and 4 bases from J, with 20 bases between. The CDR3 here is CASEGPASVGTEAFF. The CDR3, as DNA: TGTGCCAGCGAAGGGCCAGCTTCGGTCGGCACTGAAGCTTTCTTT.

The rearrangement uses TRBV29-1 and TRBJ2-1; D is perhaps TRBD1 or TRBD2 (6 bases each). The CDR3 extends over 14 amino acids. V was cut by 5 bases and J by 7 bases, with 18 bases left in between. Per the germline V gene, CDR1 is SQVTM and CDR2 is ANQGSEA. In DNA, the CDR3 is TGCAGCGTTACTCGACAGGACGCGGGGAATGAGCAGTTCTTC. Translation: CSVTRQDAGNEQFF.

V is TRBV5-8 and J is TRBJ2-7, with 9 bases identical to TRBD1. The CDR3 contains 15 residues. Germline-derived CDR1 and CDR2 are SGHTS and YDEGEE. J gave up 2 bases and V 4 bases, and 7 bases lay outside the gene matches. Here the CDR3 reads CASSRTGALTYEQYF. The CDR3 region has the DNA TGTGCCAGCAGCAGGACAGGGGCCCTTACCTACGAGCAGTACTTC.

This clonotype was detected only once. This chain links TRBV2 with TRBJ2-1; D remains ambiguous. Germline CDR1 and CDR2: SNHLY and FYNNEI. Trimming shortened V by 11 bases and J by 10 bases, and 18 bases separated the two germline ends. The CDR3 is 12 residues long. The DNA of the CDR3 is TGTGCCGGCCGACTTTACGGTAACGAGCAGTTCTTC. It specifies CAGRLYGNEQFF.

This rearrangement joins TRBV24-1 to TRBJ1-1; no reliable D call. V was shortened by 9 bases and J by 10 bases, with 17 bases between the two germline ends. The CDR3 totals 12 residues. The V gene's germline CDR1 is KGHDR and CDR2 SFDVKD. The DNA of the CDR3 is TGTGCCACCGTGGCCCCGCTGAGGGTAGCTTTCTTT. This codes for CATVAPLRVAFF.

The rearrangement uses TRBV10-3 and TRBJ2-7; the D gene is possibly TRBD2 (5 bases). The CDR3 runs to 15 residues. Trimming removed 6 bases from V and 2 bases from J, with 17 bases in between. Germline CDR1 is ENHRY and CDR2 is SYGVKD. The CDR3 loop reads CAIREEVDWPYEQYF. For the CDR3, the DNA is TGTGCCATCAGGGAGGAAGTGGACTGGCCCTACGAGCAGTACTTC.

The V gene is TRBV11-2, the J gene TRBJ1-3; 9 positions agree with TRBD1. V dropped 3 bases and J dropped 1; count of bases not matched to a gene: 4. The CDR3 is 16 amino acids. The germline V gene encodes CDR1 SGHAT and CDR2 FQNNGV. This CDR3 is CASSFGGTGSGNTIYF. The CDR3 DNA is TGTGCCAGCAGCTTCGGCGGGACAGGGTCTGGAAACACCATATATTTT. The complete variable domain, with remaining parts taken from reference TRBV11-2 and TRBJ1-3, reads EAGVAQSPRYKIIEKRQSVAFWCNPISGHATLYWYQQILGQGPKLLIQFQNNGVVDDSQLPKDRFSAERLKGVDSTLKIQPAKLEDSAVYLCASSFGGTGSGNTIYFGEGSWLTVV.

This chain uses TRBV15 with TRBJ1-2; weak D call: TRBD1 (5 bases). Germline lookup yields CDR1 LNHNV and CDR2 YYDKDF (reference sequence). Trimming removed 3 bases at V and 8 bases at J, with 19 bases between. This CDR3 contains 15 residues. The CDR3 region is CATSRVSGDLGGYTF. The CDR3 DNA follows: TGTGCCACCAGCAGGGTTTCCGGGGACCTCGGCGGCTACACCTTC.

The CDR3 reads CASSLFGTGVFAEQYF. The CDR3 DNA follows: TGTGCCAGCAGCTTGTTCGGGACAGGGGTTTTTGCCGAGCAGTACTTC. This sequence joins TRBV5-6 and TRBJ2-7; 10 bases line up with TRBD1. Trimming removed 1 base from V and 6 bases from J; junction bases left unmatched: 10. Per germline, CDR1 SGHDT and CDR2 YYEEEE. There are 16 residues in the CDR3.

This clonotype was seen only once. This chain connects TRBV15 to TRBJ2-1; D is perhaps TRBD1 (5 bases). V dropped 3 bases and J dropped 6 bases, with 12 bases sitting between them. The CDR3 contains 14 residues. CDR1 is LNHNV, CDR2 YYDKDF, per germline (reference sequence). The chain's CDR3 is CATSSWGRGNEQFF. The CDR3 region has the DNA TGTGCCACCAGCAGTTGGGGAAGGGGCAATGAGCAGTTCTTC.

This clonotype was counted ten times or more. This chain joins TRBV5-5 and TRBJ1-1; D is ambiguous. The germline V gene has CDR1 SGHKS and CDR2 YYEKEE (reference sequence). The CDR3 extends over 14 amino acids. Trimming removed 2 bases from V and 0 bases from J, with 8 bases in between. This CDR3 reads CASSFEHLNTEAFF. The DNA for the CDR3 is TGTGCCAGCAGCTTTGAACACTTGAACACTGAAGCTTTCTTT.

The rearrangement links TRBV14 to TRBJ2-7, with D unresolved. V shed 3 bases and J shed 6 bases, with 12 bases lying between them. The CDR3 covers 13 residues. Germline loops: CDR1 SGHDN, CDR2 FVKESK. The CDR3 sequence: CASSQIAPSEQYF. The CDR3 coding sequence is TGTGCCAGCAGCCAGATAGCTCCGAGCGAGCAGTACTTC.

This clonotype was recorded many times. This chain uses TRBV3-1 with TRBJ2-5; TRBD2 aligns across 11 bases. This CDR3 is 18 amino acids long. Per germline, CDR1 LGHDT and CDR2 YNNKEL (reference sequence). The V gene end was trimmed by 4 bases and the J gene end by 2 bases; junction bases not matched to a gene: 12. CDR3 loop: CASSPLAGGTLPQETQYF. Written as DNA, the CDR3 is TGTGCCAGCAGCCCGTTAGCGGGGGGGACCCTTCCTCAAGAGACCCAGTACTTC.

The chain carries TRBV7-2 and TRBJ2-1; 7 bases fit TRBD1. The germline V gene has CDR1 SGHTA and CDR2 FQGNSA. This CDR3 region has 11 residues. J gave up 13 bases and V 5 bases, and 5 bases lay outside the gene matches. CDR3 residues: CASSQDREQFF. Written as DNA, the CDR3 is TGTGCCAGCAGCCAAGACAGGGAACAGTTCTTC.

V is TRBV2 and J is TRBJ1-1; 9 bases match TRBD1. V gave up 10 bases and J gave up 4 bases; unmatched junction bases: 13. CDR1 and CDR2 from the germline V gene are SNHLY and FYNNEI. The CDR3 sequence is 15 residues long. CDR3 in amino acids: CATSSTGGFGTEAFF. The CDR3 DNA reads as TGTGCCACGAGTTCAACAGGGGGCTTTGGCACTGAAGCTTTCTTT.

Ten or more counts support this clonotype. The gene calls are TRBV11-3 and TRBJ2-7, with 8 bases that match TRBD1. V dropped 6 bases and J dropped 0; count of bases not matched to a gene: 1. The CDR3 contains 13 residues. The germline V gene has CDR1 SGHNT and CDR2 YENEEA. This chain's CDR3 is CASSTGGSYEQYF. The CDR3 nucleotides read TGTGCCAGCAGTACAGGGGGCTCCTACGAGCAGTACTTC.